Each of the 32 T cell receptor beta chains below was sequenced from the same sample in a study of cytomegalovirus exposure and HLA in healthy donors. With 60 Vbeta and 13 Jbeta primers, the PCR was carried out. Profiling relied on immunoSEQ multiplex PCR, and the TCRdb table lists in-frame clones only, not all of them. The table for this sample gives about 48,000 clones. The material sequenced was PBMCs. The receptors stem from a male donor in good health and CMV-seropositive.

The gene calls are TRBV4-2 and TRBJ1-2; TRBD1 agrees at 8 bases. The CDR3 covers 14 residues. Germline V gene sequence: CDR1 LGHNA, CDR2 YNFKEQ. V shed 5 bases, J shed 8 bases, and the junction held 10 bases outside the gene matches. The CDR3 is CASSSTRTGRGYTF. The CDR3 nucleotides are TGTGCCAGCAGCTCGACGCGGACAGGGAGAGGCTACACCTTC.

The chain recombines TRBV7-6 with TRBJ2-5, with TRBD2 matching over 8 bases. Gene TRBJ2-7 matches the end of the DNA better, so the J call may be wrong. The CDR3 has 15 amino acids. Germline loops: CDR1 SGHVS, CDR2 FNYEAQ. CDR3 nucleotide sequence: TGTGCCAGCAGCCTGCCTGCGGGGGGTTCTCACGAGCAGTACTTC. Encoded protein: CASSLPAGGSHEQYF.

This chain uses TRBV7-2 with TRBJ1-6, with 10 positions matching TRBD1. J gave up 10 bases and V 5 bases, and 5 bases lay outside the gene matches. The CDR3 length is 14 residues. CDR1 and CDR2 (germline): SGHTA, FQGNSA. This CDR3 is CASSPDRGQSPLHF. DNA of the CDR3: TGTGCCAGCAGCCCCGACAGGGGGCAATCACCCCTCCACTTT.

V and J are TRBV4-3 and TRBJ2-2, with 9 bases that match TRBD1. The CDR3 totals 19 residues. Germline trimming cut 0 bases from V and 2 bases from J; bases unmatched to any gene: 10. The V gene's germline CDR1 is LGHNA and CDR2 YSLEER. The CDR3 sequence: CASSQDWVPGQGNTGELFF. Written as DNA, the CDR3 is TGCGCCAGCAGCCAAGATTGGGTGCCGGGACAGGGAAACACCGGGGAGCTGTTTTTT.

V and J are TRBV9 and TRBJ2-4; 8 nucleotides match TRBD1. Germline loops: CDR1 SGDLS, CDR2 YYNGEE. After removal of 4 bases from V and 9 bases from J, the junction contained 15 bases not matched to a gene. This CDR3 is 16 amino acids long. CDR3 sequence (DNA): TGTGCCAGCAGCTACGGTCAGGGGGCCGATTTATCCATTCAGTACTTC. Its translation is CASSYGQGADLSIQYF.

The chain couples TRBV5-6 to TRBJ1-1; D is possibly TRBD1 (5 bases). In germline, CDR1 is SGHDT, CDR2 YYEEEE. The CDR3 length is 15 residues. Deletions cut 0 bases from V and 1 base from J, with 10 bases between. CDR3 DNA: TGTGCCAGCAGCTTGGCCAGGGCCAGGAACACTGAAGCTTTCTTT. Residues: CASSLARARNTEAFF.

The V and J genes are TRBV14 and TRBJ2-7; D gene unclear. The V gene's germline CDR1 is SGHDN and CDR2 FVKESK. CDR3 length: 13 amino acids. Trimming removed 7 bases from V and 6 bases from J, with 16 bases in between. CDR3: CASTRTHGAEQYF. The DNA of the CDR3 is TGTGCCAGCACCCGAACTCATGGAGCCGAGCAGTACTTC.

This rearrangement joins TRBV11-2 to TRBJ1-1, with D uncertain. There are 13 residues in the CDR3. Trimming pared 1 base from V and 7 bases from J, leaving 10 bases between. Germline CDR1 reads SGHAT; CDR2 reads FQNNGV. The CDR3 region is CASSLGAYGEAFF. Written as DNA, the CDR3 is TGTGCCAGCAGCTTAGGAGCGTACGGTGAAGCTTTCTTT.

This chain connects TRBV18 to TRBJ1-5, with 7 bases aligning to TRBD1. This CDR3 has 14 amino acids. Trimming at V came to 4 bases and at J to 3 bases, leaving 3 bases not matched to a gene. CDR1 and CDR2 (germline): KGHSH, LQKENI. CDR3: CASSQGQTNQPQHF. The CDR3 nucleotides are TGTGCCAGCTCACAGGGACAGACCAATCAGCCCCAGCATTTT.

This chain links TRBV5-6 with TRBJ1-2; D perhaps matches TRBD1 (6 bases). CDR3 length equals 17 residues. V was trimmed by 0 bases and J by 8 bases, leaving 23 bases between them. CDR1 and CDR2 from the germline V gene are SGHDT and YYEEEE. CDR3 sequence reads: CASSLGQGPRGAAGYTF. For the CDR3, the DNA is TGTGCCAGCAGCTTGGGCCAGGGGCCCCGCGGTGCGGCGGGCTACACCTTC. The variable domain in full, completed from reference TRBV5-6 and TRBJ1-2, reads DAGVTQSPTHLIKTRGQQVTLRCSPKSGHDTVSWYQQALGQGPQFIFQYYEEEERQRGNFPDRFSGHQFPNYSSELNVNALLLGDSALYLCASSLGQGPRGAAGYTFGSGTRLTVV.

The chain uses TRBV4-3 and TRBJ2-4; 8 nucleotides match TRBD2. Germline-derived CDR1 and CDR2 are LGHNA and YSLEER. CDR3 size: 17 residues. V trimming: 3 bases; J trimming: 0 bases; junction bases outside the gene matches: 7. CDR3 coding DNA: TGCGCCAGCAGCCAGGGAAGCGGGGGACCAGCCAAAAACATTCAGTACTTC. Translated: CASSQGSGGPAKNIQYF.

The V and J genes are TRBV6-1 and TRBJ1-4; TRBD1 matches at 9 bases. The V segment lost 6 bases and the J segment 6 bases; nucleotides outside the gene matches: 5. The CDR3 is made up of 14 amino acids. Germline CDR1 reads MNHNS; CDR2 reads SASEGT. Here the CDR3 DNA reads TGTGCCAGCAGGAAGGGACAGGGATATGAAAAACTGTTTTTT. Residues: CASRKGQGYEKLFF.

V is TRBV6-6 and J is TRBJ2-7; 8 positions match TRBD1. The V and J ends lost 0 bases and 4 bases, in that order; junction bases with no gene match: 2. This CDR3 comprises 14 residues. CDR1 MNHNY and CDR2 SVGAGI come from the germline V gene (reference sequence). In DNA form, the CDR3 reads TGTGCCAGCAGTTACTCGGACAGGGAATACGAGCAGTACTTC. The encoded protein is CASSYSDREYEQYF.

The V and J genes are TRBV7-6 and TRBJ2-5; weak D call: TRBD1 (6 bases). V lost 3 bases and J lost 5, with 13 bases in between. There are 14 residues in the CDR3. CDR1 is SGHVS and CDR2 is FNYEAQ in the germline V gene. DNA for the CDR3: TGTGCCAGCAGCTTGACAGGAGGTCGGGAGACCCAGTACTTC. Translation: CASSLTGGRETQYF.

The chain is built from TRBV7-3 and TRBJ2-5; 13 nucleotides line up with TRBD2. After removal of 5 bases from V and 4 bases from J, the junction contained 4 bases not matched to a gene. The CDR3 is made up of 15 amino acids. From germline, CDR1 is SGHTA and CDR2 FQGTGA. The CDR3 is CASSARLAGGETQYF. The CDR3 DNA sequence: TGTGCCAGCAGCGCTCGACTAGCGGGGGGAGAGACCCAGTACTTC.

The chain combines TRBV5-4 with TRBJ2-7, with TRBD2 identical over 10 bases. J gave up 4 bases and V 3 bases, and 7 bases lay outside the gene matches. The CDR3 covers 15 residues. Germline lookup yields CDR1 SGHNT and CDR2 YYREEE (reference sequence). The CDR3 DNA reads as TGTGCCAGCAGCTCAAGACTAGCGGGTCAGTACGAGCAGTACTTC. Encoded protein: CASSSRLAGQYEQYF.

The V and J genes are TRBV19 and TRBJ1-4; TRBD1 might be the D (5 bases). The CDR3 sequence is 15 residues long. Germline CDR1 and CDR2: LNHDA and SQIVND (reference sequence). V lost 5 bases and J lost 0, with 10 bases in between. For the CDR3, the DNA is TGTGCCAGTAGTGGAGGGGCCGCAACTAATGAAAAACTGTTTTTT. Translated: CASSGGAATNEKLFF.

V and J are TRBV4-2 and TRBJ2-5, with 7 bases lining up with TRBD2. Matching the DNA end better, TRBJ2-7 makes the J call doubtful. The CDR3 length is 12 residues. Germline V CDR1 and CDR2: LGHNA, YNFKEQ. CDR3 in amino acids: CASSPGGYEQYF. Written as DNA, the CDR3 is TGTGCCAGCAGCCCGGGGGGTTACGAGCAGTACTTC.

V usage is TRBV27 and J usage is TRBJ1-4; D possibly corresponds to TRBD1 (6 bases). The CDR3 runs to 15 residues. V was trimmed by 6 bases and J by 4 bases, leaving 15 bases between them. CDR1 MNHEY and CDR2 SMNVEV come from the germline V gene (reference sequence). The CDR3 loop is CASSLLTGYNEKLFF. The CDR3 nucleotides read TGTGCCAGCAGCCTACTGACAGGTTATAATGAAAAACTGTTTTTT.

The chain joins TRBV9 to TRBJ2-1; the D gene is possibly TRBD2 (6 bases). Germline loops: CDR1 SGDLS, CDR2 YYNGEE. The CDR3 covers 15 residues. Deletions cut 3 bases from V and 3 bases from J, with 13 bases between. CDR3: CASSETGTLYNEQFF. The CDR3 region has the DNA TGTGCCAGCAGCGAGACCGGGACTCTCTACAATGAGCAGTTCTTC.

The chain has TRBV7-9 and TRBJ2-3, with D tentatively TRBD2 (5 bases). V was trimmed by 0 bases and J by 7 bases, leaving 17 bases between them. The CDR3 consists of 16 residues. The germline V gene has CDR1 SEHNR and CDR2 FQNEAQ (reference sequence). The CDR3 loop reads CASSLAAVSSLYTQYF. In nucleotides, the CDR3 is TGTGCCAGCAGCTTAGCGGCGGTGTCTAGCCTGTATACGCAGTATTTT.

This chain links TRBV5-4 with TRBJ2-5, with D maybe TRBD1 (6 bases). Trimming stripped 1 base from V and 8 bases from J, with 27 bases between. Germline CDR1 SGHNT, CDR2 YYREEE (reference sequence). The CDR3 extends over 18 amino acids. DNA for the CDR3: TGTGCCAGCAGCTTGTTGGGGGCCGGTTCGCCCCTTTTGGAAACCCAGTACTTC. This gives the protein CASSLLGAGSPLLETQYF.

The rearrangement uses TRBV14 and TRBJ1-1; weak D call: TRBD1 (5 bases). The CDR3 sequence is 15 residues long. The germline V and J ends were trimmed by 3 bases and 4 bases, with 15 bases remaining between them. CDR1 and CDR2 (germline): SGHDN, FVKESK. The CDR3, as DNA: TGTGCCAGCAGCCAGTCTGGGGGGTTTGGCACTGAAGCTTTCTTT. Protein sequence: CASSQSGGFGTEAFF.

The V gene is TRBV7-7, the J gene TRBJ2-5; no clear D. There are 13 residues in the CDR3. V was clipped by 1 base and J by 3 bases, with 6 bases between them. From germline, CDR1 is SSHAT and CDR2 FNYEAQ (reference sequence). The CDR3 DNA follows: TGTGCCAGCAGCTTAGACGGAGAAGAGACCCAGTACTTC. Amino acid sequence: CASSLDGEETQYF.

The chain employs TRBV5-4 and TRBJ1-1; 7 bases match TRBD1. The CDR3 sequence is 14 residues long. Germline CDR1 SGHNT, CDR2 YYREEE (reference sequence). Trimming at V came to 4 bases and at J to 1 base, leaving 4 bases not matched to a gene. Here the CDR3 DNA reads TGTGCCAGCAGCACAGACAGGGAGAACACTGAAGCTTTCTTT. Amino acids: CASSTDRENTEAFF.

The chain links TRBV25-1 to TRBJ1-2; D is unclear. The CDR3 is 14 residues long. Germline lookup yields CDR1 MGHDK and CDR2 SYGVNS. V gave up 4 bases and J gave up 0 bases, with 9 bases separating them. In nucleotides, the CDR3 is TGTGCCAGCAGTGCCACAGTTTCTAACTATGGCTACACCTTC. Its translation is CASSATVSNYGYTF.

V usage is TRBV7-9 and J usage is TRBJ2-7, with D perhaps matching TRBD2 (5 bases). The germline V and J ends were trimmed by 1 base and 6 bases, with 16 bases remaining between them. Per germline, CDR1 SEHNR and CDR2 FQNEAQ (reference sequence). The CDR3 is 15 amino acids. CDR3 residues: CASSLGRHQSGEQYF. CDR3 in DNA: TGTGCCAGCAGCTTAGGTCGTCACCAAAGCGGCGAGCAGTACTTC.

The rearrangement links TRBV7-8 to TRBJ2-3; tentatively, D is TRBD2 (5 bases). V was cut by 1 base and J by 6 bases, with 11 bases left in between. Per germline, CDR1 SGHVS and CDR2 FQNEAQ. This CDR3 is 14 amino acids long. DNA for the CDR3: TGTGCCAGCAGCTTAGTGGCTAGCTGGGATACGCAGTATTTT. Translating gives CASSLVASWDTQYF.

This sequence joins TRBV4-3 and TRBJ2-5; TRBD2 matches at 8 bases. The end of the DNA is better explained by TRBJ2-7, so the J call may be wrong. The CDR3 consists of 15 residues. From germline, CDR1 is LGHNA and CDR2 YSLEER. CDR3 nucleotides: TGCGCCAGCAGCCAAGATGCGAGCGGGGGATACGAGCAGTACTTC. Residues: CASSQDASGGYEQYF.

The V and J genes are TRBV10-3 and TRBJ2-7, with D possibly matching TRBD1 (6 bases). The ends were cut back, 8 bases at V and 2 bases at J, with 16 bases in the middle. Looked up from germline, CDR1 is ENHRY and CDR2 is SYGVKD. This CDR3 has 14 residues. The CDR3 nucleotides are TGTGCCATCGGAACCGGGACAACCCCCTACGAGCAGTACTTC. It translates to CAIGTGTTPYEQYF.

The CDR3 coding sequence is TGTGCCAGTAGTATTAAGACAGGCGGGGAGCTGTTTTTT. Residues: CASSIKTGGELFF. The chain combines TRBV19 with TRBJ2-2; a possible D gene is TRBD1 (6 bases). CDR1 LNHDA and CDR2 SQIVND come from the germline V gene (reference sequence). Trimming took off 3 bases at V and 7 bases at J, with 9 bases between the two ends. This CDR3 contains 13 residues.

V gene TRBV7-2 combines with J gene TRBJ1-1; D is unclear. The CDR3 is made up of 13 amino acids. CDR1 and CDR2 from the germline V gene are SGHTA and FQGNSA. V shed 3 bases and J shed 5 bases, with 10 bases lying between them. CDR3 nucleotides: TGTGCCAGCAGCTTTGAGGGTAATACTGAAGCTTTCTTT. Translating gives CASSFEGNTEAFF.